The clone carrying this T cell receptor (beta chain) was observed a handful of times. Its target is unknown. The ViraFEST assay expanded antigen-specific CD4+ T cells with viral peptide pools before sequencing. Between days 10 and 11 of culture, CD4+ T cells were separated out. Participants each got two BNT162b2 or mRNA-1273 vaccine doses. Having tested negative for nucleocapsid antibodies, the vaccine recipients showed no prior SARS-CoV-2 infection. The data derive from a study of vaccination effects on CD4 cells after COVID-19. Overall study: Samples gathered post-vaccine arrived a median of 72 days past the second dose. Study-wide results and caveats: Marked clonal contraction of infection- and vaccine-induced clones was seen late after vaccination.

Produced via immunoSEQ multiplex PCR; TCRdb's table is partial and in-frame only. The data show over 80,000 clones, with roughly 80% seen just once and over 0.95% held by the top ten. The CDR3 contains 13 residues. V shed 5 bases, J shed 8 bases, and the junction held 6 bases outside the gene matches. CDR1 and CDR2 (germline): MDHEN, SYDVKM. The sequence derives from a human donor who received a COVID-19 vaccine. This chain uses TRBV28 with TRBJ1-3, with 7 positions matching TRBD1. The starting material was CD4+ T cells from PBMCs cultured with HCoV-OC43 spike peptides, obtained after COVID-19 vaccination. Subset in this sample: HCoV-OC43 spike overlapping peptide pool stimulation. This CDR3 reads CASSLRDSYTIYF. The CDR3 DNA reads TGTGCCAGCAGTCTCCGGGACAGTTACACCATATATTTT.